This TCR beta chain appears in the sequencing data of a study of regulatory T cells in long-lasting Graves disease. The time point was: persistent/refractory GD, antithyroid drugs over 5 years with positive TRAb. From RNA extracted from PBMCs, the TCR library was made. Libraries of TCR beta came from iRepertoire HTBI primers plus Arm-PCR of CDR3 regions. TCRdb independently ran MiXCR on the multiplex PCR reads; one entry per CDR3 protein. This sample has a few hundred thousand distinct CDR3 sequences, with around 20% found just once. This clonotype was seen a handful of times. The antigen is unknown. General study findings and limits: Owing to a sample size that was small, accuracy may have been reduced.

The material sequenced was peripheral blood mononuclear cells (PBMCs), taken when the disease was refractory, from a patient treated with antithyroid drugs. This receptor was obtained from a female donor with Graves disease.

The CDR3 loop reads CASTLRIGKGRSNYGYTF. CDR3 bases: TGTGCCAGTACTCTAAGGATCGGCAAAGGGCGATCTAACTATGGCTACACCTTC. The V call is TRBV19, the J call TRBJ1-2; unclear D gene. This CDR3 comprises 18 residues. Trimming cost V 7 bases and J 0 bases, with 24 bases left between them. The V gene's germline CDR1 is LNHDA and CDR2 SQIVND (reference sequence).